The sequence of this TCR beta chain was determined in a study of immune evolution from preneoplasia to lung adenocarcinoma. At the level of the study: HLA loss of heterozygosity: roughly 6.6% AIS, more than 14% MIA, about 30% ADC, none AAH. Findings of the study overall: Normal lung had highest clonality; later lesions appeared denser, more diverse. From normal lung to invasive adenocarcinoma, top clone frequencies appeared to decrease.

Macro-dissection enriched premalignant or tumor cells before nucleic acid extraction. TCRdb's table, derived via immunoSEQ multiplex PCR, lists solely in-frame clones and lacks some. The sample yields about 16,000 clones, 80% to 90% seen once. Note on this clone: Its target is not known.

With 1 base clipped from V and 5 bases from J, the junction kept 6 bases outside the gene matches. From germline, CDR1 is SGHRS and CDR2 YFSETQ. The length of the CDR3 is 15 residues. J is TRBJ1-2 and V is TRBV5-1, with 9 bases fitting TRBD1. This clonotype originated in a person aged 65 to 85 with invasive lung adenocarcinoma. Specimen: FFPE invasive lung adenocarcinoma tissue. As DNA, the CDR3 is TGCGCCAGCAGCTTGTTATCGGGACAGGGATATGGCTACACCTTC. As protein: CASSLLSGQGYGYTF.